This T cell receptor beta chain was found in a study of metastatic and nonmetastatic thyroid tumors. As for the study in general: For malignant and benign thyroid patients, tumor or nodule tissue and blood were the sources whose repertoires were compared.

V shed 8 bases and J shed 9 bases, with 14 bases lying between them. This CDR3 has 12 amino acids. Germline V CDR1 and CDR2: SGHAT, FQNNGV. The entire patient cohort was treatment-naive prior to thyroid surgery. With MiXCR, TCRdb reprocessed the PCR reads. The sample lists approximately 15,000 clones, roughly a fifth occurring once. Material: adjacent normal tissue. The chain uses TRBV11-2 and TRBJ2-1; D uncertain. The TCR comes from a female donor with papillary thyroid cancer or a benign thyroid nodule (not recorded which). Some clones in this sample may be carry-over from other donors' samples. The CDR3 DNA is TGTGCCAGCGGGAAGACGGCAGGTGAGCAGTTCTTC. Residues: CASGKTAGEQFF.